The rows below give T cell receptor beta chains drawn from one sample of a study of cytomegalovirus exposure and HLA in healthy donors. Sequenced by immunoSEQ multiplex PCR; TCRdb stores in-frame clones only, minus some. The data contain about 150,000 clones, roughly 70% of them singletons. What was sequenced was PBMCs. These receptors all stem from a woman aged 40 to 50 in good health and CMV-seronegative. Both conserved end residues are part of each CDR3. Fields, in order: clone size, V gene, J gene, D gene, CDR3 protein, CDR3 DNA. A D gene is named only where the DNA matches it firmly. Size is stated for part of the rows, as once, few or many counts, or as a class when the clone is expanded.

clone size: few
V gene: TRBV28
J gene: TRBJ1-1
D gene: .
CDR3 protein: CASSGPVEAFF
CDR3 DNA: TGTGCCAGCAGTGGGCCCGTTGAAGCTTTCTTT

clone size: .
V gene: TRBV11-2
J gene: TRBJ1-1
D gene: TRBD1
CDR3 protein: CASSDRGQGDEAFF
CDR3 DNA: TGTGCCAGCAGCGACCGAGGACAGGGGGATGAAGCTTTCTTT

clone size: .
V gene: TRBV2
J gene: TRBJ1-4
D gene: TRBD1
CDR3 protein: CASRGQQDEKLFF
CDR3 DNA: TGTGCCAGTCGGGGACAGCAGGACGAAAAACTGTTTTTT

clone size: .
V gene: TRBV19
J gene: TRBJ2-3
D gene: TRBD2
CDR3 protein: CASSIGGTSGTDTQYF
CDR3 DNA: TGTGCCAGTAGTATAGGGGGGACTAGCGGAACAGATACGCAGTATTTT

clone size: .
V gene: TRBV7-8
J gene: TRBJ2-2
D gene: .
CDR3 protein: CASSLRNRDGGGELFF
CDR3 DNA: TGTGCCAGCAGCTTACGAAACAGGGACGGCGGCGGGGAGCTGTTTTTT

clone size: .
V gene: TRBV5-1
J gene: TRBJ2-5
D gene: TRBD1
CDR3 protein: CASSSGRGQGETQYF
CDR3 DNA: TGCGCCAGCAGCTCCGGTAGGGGGCAGGGGGAGACCCAGTACTTC

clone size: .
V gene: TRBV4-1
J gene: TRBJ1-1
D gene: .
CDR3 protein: CASSPGQARNTEAFF
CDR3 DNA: TGCGCCAGCAGCCCCGGACAAGCGAGGAACACTGAAGCTTTCTTT

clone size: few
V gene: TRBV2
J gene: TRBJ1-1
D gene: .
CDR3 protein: CASRGWGGLTEAFF
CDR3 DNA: TGTGCCAGCAGGGGGTGGGGGGGGCTTACTGAAGCTTTCTTT

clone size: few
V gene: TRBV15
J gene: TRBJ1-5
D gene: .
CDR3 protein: CATSREGARQPQHF
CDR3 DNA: TGTGCCACCAGCAGAGAGGGGGCGCGTCAGCCCCAGCATTTT

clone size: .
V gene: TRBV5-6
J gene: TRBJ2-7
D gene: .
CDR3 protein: CASSYEGDSSYEQYF
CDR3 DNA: TGTGCCAGCAGTTACGAGGGCGACTCATCCTACGAGCAGTACTTC

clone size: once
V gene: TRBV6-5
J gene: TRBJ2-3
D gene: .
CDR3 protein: CASSYSIVVDGDTQYF
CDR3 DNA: TGTGCCAGCAGTTACTCGATTGTTGTAGATGGAGATACGCAGTATTTT

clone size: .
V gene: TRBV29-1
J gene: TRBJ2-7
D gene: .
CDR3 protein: CSVASPSTTYEQYF
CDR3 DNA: TGCAGCGTCGCAAGTCCAAGCACTACCTACGAGCAGTACTTC

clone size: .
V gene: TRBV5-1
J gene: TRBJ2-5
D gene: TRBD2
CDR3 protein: CASRSPGGAETQYF
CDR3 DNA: TGCGCCAGCAGGTCTCCGGGAGGCGCAGAGACCCAGTACTTC

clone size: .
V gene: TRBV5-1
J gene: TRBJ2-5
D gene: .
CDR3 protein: CASSFGLSQETQYF
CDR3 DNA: TGCGCCAGCAGCTTCGGACTTTCCCAAGAGACCCAGTACTTC

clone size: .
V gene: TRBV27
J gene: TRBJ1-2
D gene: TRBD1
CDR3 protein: CASSLSDRGPYGYTF
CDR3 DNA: TGTGCCAGCAGTTTATCGGACAGGGGACCCTATGGCTACACCTTC

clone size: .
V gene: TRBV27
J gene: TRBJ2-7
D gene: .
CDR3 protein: CASSLDPRGERLEQYF
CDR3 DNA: TGTGCCAGCAGTTTAGACCCCAGGGGGGAGCGGCTCGAGCAGTACTTC

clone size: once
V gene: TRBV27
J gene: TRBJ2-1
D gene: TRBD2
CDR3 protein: CASSWAGGHLNEQFF
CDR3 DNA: TGTGCCAGCAGTTGGGCGGGGGGGCATCTCAATGAGCAGTTCTTC

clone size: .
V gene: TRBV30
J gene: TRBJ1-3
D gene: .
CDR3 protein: CAWSVLSGNTIYF
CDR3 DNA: TGTGCCTGGAGTGTACTTTCTGGAAACACCATATATTTT

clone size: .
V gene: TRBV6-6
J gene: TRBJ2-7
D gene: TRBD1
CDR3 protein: CASSTSGTGPYEQYF
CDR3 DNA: TGTGCCAGCAGTACCTCCGGGACAGGACCCTACGAGCAGTACTTC

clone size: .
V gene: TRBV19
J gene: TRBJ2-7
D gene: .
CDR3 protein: CASSGPGYYEQYF
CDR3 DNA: TGTGCCAGTAGTGGTCCGGGGTACTACGAGCAGTACTTC

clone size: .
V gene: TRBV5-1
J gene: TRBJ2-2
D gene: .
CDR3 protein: CASSPTVATTGELFF
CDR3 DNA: TGCGCCAGCAGCCCGACAGTCGCGACCACCGGGGAGCTGTTTTTT

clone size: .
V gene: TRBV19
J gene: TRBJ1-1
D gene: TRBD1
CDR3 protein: CASSLLTGPNTEAFF
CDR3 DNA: TGTGCCAGTAGTCTTTTGACAGGGCCGAACACTGAAGCTTTCTTT

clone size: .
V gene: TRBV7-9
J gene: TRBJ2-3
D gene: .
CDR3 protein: CASNSGDTDTQYF
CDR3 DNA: TGTGCCAGCAACTCAGGGGACACAGATACGCAGTATTTT

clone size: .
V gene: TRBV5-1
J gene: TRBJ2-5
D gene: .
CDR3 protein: CASSLEGPETQYF
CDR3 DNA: TGCGCCAGCAGCTTGGAGGGGCCCGAGACCCAGTACTTC

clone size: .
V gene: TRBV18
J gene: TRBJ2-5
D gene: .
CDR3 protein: CASSPTSKQETQYF
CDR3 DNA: TGTGCCAGCTCACCGACTAGTAAGCAAGAGACCCAGTACTTC

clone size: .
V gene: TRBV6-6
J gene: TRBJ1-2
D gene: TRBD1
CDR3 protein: CASSRSTGGHGYTF
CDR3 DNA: TGTGCCAGCAGCAGATCGACAGGGGGCCATGGCTACACCTTC

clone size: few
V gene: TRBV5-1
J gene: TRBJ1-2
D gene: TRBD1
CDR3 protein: CASTLTPGQSNYGYTF
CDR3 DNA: TGCGCCAGCACCCTTACCCCGGGACAGTCTAACTATGGCTACACCTTC

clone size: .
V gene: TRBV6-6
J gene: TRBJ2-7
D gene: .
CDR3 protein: CASSSGPYEQYF
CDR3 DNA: TGTGCCAGCAGTTCTGGGCCTTACGAGCAGTACTTC

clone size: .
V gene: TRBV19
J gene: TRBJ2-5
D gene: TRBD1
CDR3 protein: CASSRDRLETQYF
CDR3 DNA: TGTGCCAGTAGCCGGGACAGACTTGAGACCCAGTACTTC

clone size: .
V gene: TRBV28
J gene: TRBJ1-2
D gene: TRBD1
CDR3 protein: CASWPAQGALGYTF
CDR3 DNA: TGTGCCAGCTGGCCCGCACAGGGGGCACTGGGCTACACCTTC